Detailed here is one TCR beta chain. This clone was observed a few times. Its antigen is still unknown. Within one base of it there is no much larger clone, and no base qualities were kept. The immunoSEQ multiplex PCR assay was used to generate TCR libraries, with TCR-beta and/or TCR-alpha/delta assays applied to each sample. The amplified TCR libraries were sequenced on the Illumina high-throughput platform. Regarding the original processing steps: Clustering and dimensionality reduction relied on pairwise TCRdist distances among GMM-specific receptors from T cells that were either sorted ex vivo or expanded in vitro. The score assigned to each clinical repertoire was mean NN-distance, meaning the average TCRdist to the nearest 10% of tetramer-positive reference sequences. GEM TCR motif frequency was computed as the fraction of unique TCRs matching known GEM sequences by V/J usage and CDR3 length. Linear discriminant analysis with leave-one-out cross-validation, implemented in scikit-learn, was used to classify active tuberculosis. The immuneACCESS repertoire file appears here via TCRdb, limited to in-frame rearrangements. These files lack a portion of the clones; in checked studies, under half of the deficit traces to unresolved V genes, and the cause of the others is not known. V, J and clone size reflect that table, while D and trimming were determined from the DNA. The sample has roughly 34,000 clones on record, roughly 90% of them singletons. The top ten hold approximately 8.1% of the sample.

Trimming takes 5 bases from V and 4 bases from J, and the germline ends sit 8 bases apart. Looking up the germline V gene (reference sequence) yields CDR1 LNHDA and CDR2 SQIVND. The CDR3 contains 12 residues, cysteine and phenylalanine counted. The read is trimmed to its CDR3 DNA, 36 bases read in frame from base 1. The sample belongs to a study of T cells in tuberculosis (dated by TCRdb to between 2017 and 2018). Concerning the study at large: The study combined CD1B tetramers and high-throughput TCR immunosequencing to characterize T cells specific for the mycobacterial lipid antigen glucose monomycolate (GMM). With over 8 people per group, a South African clinical cohort compared IGRA-negative adolescents, IGRA-positive adolescents with latent tuberculosis, and adults with active tuberculosis.

The research as a whole found: The smaller NN-distances were partly driven by shorter CDR3-alpha lengths in active tuberculosis patients, and the difference for TCR-beta did not reach statistical significance. Using GEM motif frequencies, a classifier achieved approximately 72% accuracy, whereas a classifier built on the diverse GMM-specific repertoire got to 87% accuracy (AUROC more than 0.85). Compared with IGRA-negative controls, TCR-alpha repertoires from active tuberculosis had smaller mean NN-distances to GMM-specific TCRs, which suggests clonal expansion of these TCRs. Clinical samples were selected based on which cryopreserved specimens were available, and the active tuberculosis cases were adults whereas the controls were adolescents.

At study entry, adolescents were screened for latent tuberculosis infection using a tuberculin skin test and the QuantiFERON-TB GOLD In-Tube IGRA. Immunosequencing was performed on unsorted cryopreserved PBMC and covered roughly 98,000 T cells per clinical donor on average. Eleven high schools in the Worcester region of the Western Cape, South Africa, served as enrollment sites for adolescents aged 12 to 18 years. Ten M. tuberculosis-infected adolescents and roughly ten uninfected adolescents were selected, with the two groups matched for age and sex. Adolescent PBMC were isolated from freshly drawn heparinized blood by density centrifugation and cryopreserved.

The sequencing input was PBMCs. The clonotype was recovered from a donor aged 10 to 29 with latent tuberculosis or without tuberculosis infection. Some clones in this sample may be carry-over from other donors' samples. The sequence links TRBV19 to TRBJ1-2, and TRBD1 may be the D gene, going by 5 matching bases. The DNA sequence is TGTGCCAGTAGTTCGGGGGTCTATGGCTACACCTTC. The resulting protein is CASSSGVYGYTF. Extended through the reference TRBV19 and TRBJ1-2 proteins, this CDR3 yields the full variable domain: DGGITQSPKYLFRKEGQNVTLSCEQNLNHDAMYWYRQDPGQGLRLIYYSQIVNDFQKGDIAEGYSVSREKKESFPLTVTSAQKNPTAFYLCASSSGVYGYTFGSGTRLTVV.